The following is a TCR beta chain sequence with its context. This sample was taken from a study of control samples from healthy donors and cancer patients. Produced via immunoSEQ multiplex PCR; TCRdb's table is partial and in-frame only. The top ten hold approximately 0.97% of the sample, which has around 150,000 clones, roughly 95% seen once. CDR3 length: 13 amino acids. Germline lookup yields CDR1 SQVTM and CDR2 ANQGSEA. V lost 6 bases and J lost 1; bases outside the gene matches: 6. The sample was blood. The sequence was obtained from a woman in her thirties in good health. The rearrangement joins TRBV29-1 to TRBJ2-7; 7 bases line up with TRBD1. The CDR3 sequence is CSVGQVKSYEQYF. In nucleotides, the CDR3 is TGCAGCGTCGGACAGGTTAAATCCTACGAGCAGTACTTC.